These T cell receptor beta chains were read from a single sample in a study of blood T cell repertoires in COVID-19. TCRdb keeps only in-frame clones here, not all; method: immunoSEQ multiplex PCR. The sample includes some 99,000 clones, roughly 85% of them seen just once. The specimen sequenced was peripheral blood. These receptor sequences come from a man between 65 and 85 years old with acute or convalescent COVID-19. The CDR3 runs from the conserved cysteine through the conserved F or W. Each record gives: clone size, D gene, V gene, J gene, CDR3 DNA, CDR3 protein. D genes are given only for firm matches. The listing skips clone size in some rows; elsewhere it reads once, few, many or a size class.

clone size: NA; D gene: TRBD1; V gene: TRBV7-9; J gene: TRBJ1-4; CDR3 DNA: TGTGCCAGCAGCTTAGGGACAGGGGTTATTGAAAAACTGTTTTTT; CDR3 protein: CASSLGTGVIEKLFF
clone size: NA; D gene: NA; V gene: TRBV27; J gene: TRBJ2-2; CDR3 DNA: TGTGCCAGCAGTTGGGGGGATAACACCGGGGAGCTGTTTTTT; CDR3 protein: CASSWGDNTGELFF
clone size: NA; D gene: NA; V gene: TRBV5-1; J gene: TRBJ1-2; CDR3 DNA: TGCGCCAGCAGCTTGGACGGGGGGAGCAGCGGCTACACCTTC; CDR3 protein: CASSLDGGSSGYTF
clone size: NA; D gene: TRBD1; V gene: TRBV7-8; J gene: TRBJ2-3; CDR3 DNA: TGTGCCAGCAGCCCGACAGGGACGACAGATACGCAGTATTTT; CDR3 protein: CASSPTGTTDTQYF
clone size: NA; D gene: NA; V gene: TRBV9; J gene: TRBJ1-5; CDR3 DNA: TGTGCCAGCAGCGTAGGGGACAATAAGCGGCAGCCCCAGCATTTT; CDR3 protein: CASSVGDNKRQPQHF
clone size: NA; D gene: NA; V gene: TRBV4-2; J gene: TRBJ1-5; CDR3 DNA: TGTGCCAGCAGCCAAGATGGTCGGGTCTTAAGCAATCAGCCCCAGCATTTT; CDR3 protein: CASSQDGRVLSNQPQHF
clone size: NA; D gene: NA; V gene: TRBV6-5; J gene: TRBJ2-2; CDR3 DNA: TGTGCCAGCAGGCAGGGGACGTGGAACACCGGGGAGCTGTTTTTT; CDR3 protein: CASRQGTWNTGELFF
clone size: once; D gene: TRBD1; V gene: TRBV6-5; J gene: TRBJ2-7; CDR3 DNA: TGTGCCAGCCAAAGGACAGGGAATCTCTACGAGCAGTACTTC; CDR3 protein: CASQRTGNLYEQYF
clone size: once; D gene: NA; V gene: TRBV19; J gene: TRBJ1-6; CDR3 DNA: TGTGCCAGTTGCACCGACAGCTCCTATAATTCACCCCTCCACTTT; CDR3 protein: CASCTDSSYNSPLHF
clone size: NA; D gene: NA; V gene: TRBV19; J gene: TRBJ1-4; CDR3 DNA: TGTGCCAGTAGTCCGGGGATTAATGAAAAACTGTTTTTT; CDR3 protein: CASSPGINEKLFF
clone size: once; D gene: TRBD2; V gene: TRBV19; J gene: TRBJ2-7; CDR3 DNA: TGTGCCAGTAGTATACGTAGCGGGGGGGATGCCTACGAGCAGTACTTC; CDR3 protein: CASSIRSGGDAYEQYF
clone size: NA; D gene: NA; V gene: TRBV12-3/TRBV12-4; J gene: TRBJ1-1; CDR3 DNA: TGTGCCAGCAGTTTATTCCTCGACAGGGAAGCTTTCTTT; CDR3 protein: CASSLFLDREAFF
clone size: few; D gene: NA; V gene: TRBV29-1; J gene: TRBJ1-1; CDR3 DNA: TGCAGCGCGACGGTGAACACTGAAGCTTTCTTT; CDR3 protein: CSATVNTEAFF
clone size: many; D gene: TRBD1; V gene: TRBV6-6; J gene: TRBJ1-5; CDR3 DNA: TGTGCCGGGGGAACAGGGGGCGAGGGTCAGCCCCAGCATTTT; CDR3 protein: CAGGTGGEGQPQHF
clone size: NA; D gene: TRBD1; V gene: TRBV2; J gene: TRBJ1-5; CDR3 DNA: TGTGCCAGCAGTGGGGACAGGGGGGTGGATCAGCCCCAGCATTTT; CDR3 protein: CASSGDRGVDQPQHF
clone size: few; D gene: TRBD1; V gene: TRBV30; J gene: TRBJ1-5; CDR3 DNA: TGTGCCTGGAGGCCGCCAGGGGGAAGAGATCAGCCCCAGCATTTT; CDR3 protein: CAWRPPGGRDQPQHF
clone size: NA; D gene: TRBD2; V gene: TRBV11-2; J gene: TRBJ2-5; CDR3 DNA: TGTGCCAGCAGCTTAAGGCAACTAGCGGAAGAGACCCAGTACTTC; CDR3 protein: CASSLRQLAEETQYF
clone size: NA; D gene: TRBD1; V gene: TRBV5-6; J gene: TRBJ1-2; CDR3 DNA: TGTGCCAGCAGCGCCGACAGGGTTCGTGGCTACACCTTC; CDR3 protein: CASSADRVRGYTF
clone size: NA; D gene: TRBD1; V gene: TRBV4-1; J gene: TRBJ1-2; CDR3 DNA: TGCGCCAGCAGCCAAGATGACGCACAGGGGATTTCCTTTATAGTCTACACCTTC; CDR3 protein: CASSQDDAQGISFIVYTF
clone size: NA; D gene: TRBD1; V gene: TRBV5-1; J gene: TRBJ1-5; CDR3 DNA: TGCGCCAGCAGCGCCGGACAGGGGGGATCTCAGCCCCAGCATTTT; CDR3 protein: CASSAGQGGSQPQHF
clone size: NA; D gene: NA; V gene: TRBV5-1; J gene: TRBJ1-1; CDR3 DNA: TGCGCCAGCAGCTTGGTGGCAGTCAACACTGAAGCTTTCTTT; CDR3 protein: CASSLVAVNTEAFF
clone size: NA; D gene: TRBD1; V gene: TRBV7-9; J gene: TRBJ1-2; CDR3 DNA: TGTGCCAGCAGCCCAGGGGGTGGGACGTTGGTCTTCTATGGCTACACCTTC; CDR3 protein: CASSPGGGTLVFYGYTF
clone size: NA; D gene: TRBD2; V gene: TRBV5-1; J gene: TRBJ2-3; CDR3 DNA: TGCGCCAGCAGCATGGGACTAGCGGGGGCGGGAGATACGCAGTATTTT; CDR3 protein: CASSMGLAGAGDTQYF
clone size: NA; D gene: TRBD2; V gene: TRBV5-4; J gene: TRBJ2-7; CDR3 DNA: TGTGCCAGCAGCTCGTTAGCGGGGACCCCTGGCGAGCAGTACTTC; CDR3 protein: CASSSLAGTPGEQYF
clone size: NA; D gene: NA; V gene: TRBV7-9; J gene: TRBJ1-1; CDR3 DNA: TGTGCCAGCAGCTTAGGGGCAGCGAACACTGAAGCTTTCTTT; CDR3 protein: CASSLGAANTEAFF
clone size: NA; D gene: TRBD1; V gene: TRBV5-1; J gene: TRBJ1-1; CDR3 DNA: TGCGCCAGCAGCTTGGAGGCAGGGGGTGGGACTGAAGCTTTCTTT; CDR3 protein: CASSLEAGGGTEAFF
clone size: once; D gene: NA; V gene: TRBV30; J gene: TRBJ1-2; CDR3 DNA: TGTGCCTGGAGTACTTCGTCTAACTATGGCTACACCTTC; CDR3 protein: CAWSTSSNYGYTF
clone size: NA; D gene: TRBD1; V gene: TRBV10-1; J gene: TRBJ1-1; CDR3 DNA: TGCGCCAGCAGAAACGACCGACCTTCGGGACAGGTCGTTCCCATGAACACTGAAGCTTTCTTT; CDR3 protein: CASRNDRPSGQVVPMNTEAFF
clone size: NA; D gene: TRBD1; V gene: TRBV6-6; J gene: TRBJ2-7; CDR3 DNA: TGTGCCAGCAGTTCTCCGACAGGGGGCGCGTACTTC; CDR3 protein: CASSSPTGGAYF
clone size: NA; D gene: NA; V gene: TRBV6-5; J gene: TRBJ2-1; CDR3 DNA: TGTGCCAGCAGGGACTCCCTGGACTGGAATGAGCAGTTCTTC; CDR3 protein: CASRDSLDWNEQFF
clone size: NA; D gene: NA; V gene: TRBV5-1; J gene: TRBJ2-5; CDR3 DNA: TGCGCCAGCAAGAATCAGGGGATAGAGACCCAGTACTTC; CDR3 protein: CASKNQGIETQYF
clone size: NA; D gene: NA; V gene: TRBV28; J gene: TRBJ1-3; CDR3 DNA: TGTGCCAGCAGTTTAACCCCGCGCTCTGGAAACACCATATATTTT; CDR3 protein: CASSLTPRSGNTIYF
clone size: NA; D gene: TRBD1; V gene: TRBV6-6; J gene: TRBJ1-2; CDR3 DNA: TGTGCCAGCAGGTCGCCGGGACAGGGGCGCTATGGCTACACCTTC; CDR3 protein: CASRSPGQGRYGYTF
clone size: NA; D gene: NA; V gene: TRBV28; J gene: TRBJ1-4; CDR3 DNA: TGTGCCAGCAGTCCCTATATCGGGGGTGACGAAAAACTGTTTTTT; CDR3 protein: CASSPYIGGDEKLFF
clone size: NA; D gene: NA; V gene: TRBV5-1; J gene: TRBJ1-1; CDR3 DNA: TGCGCCAGCGGGGGGACGGTGAACACTGAAGCTTTCTTT; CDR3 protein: CASGGTVNTEAFF
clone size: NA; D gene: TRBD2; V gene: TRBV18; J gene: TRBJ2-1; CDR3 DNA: TGTGCCAGCTCAGCAGGACTAGCAGGCTACAATGAGCAGTTCTTC; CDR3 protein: CASSAGLAGYNEQFF
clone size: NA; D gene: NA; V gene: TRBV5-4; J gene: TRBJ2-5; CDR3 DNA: TGTGCCAGCAGCTTAAGGACAGCCGAAGAGACCCAGTACTTC; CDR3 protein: CASSLRTAEETQYF
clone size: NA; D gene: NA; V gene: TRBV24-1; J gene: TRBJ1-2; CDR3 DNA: TGTGCCACCAGTGCGACTGGCTATGGCTACACCTTC; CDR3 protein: CATSATGYGYTF
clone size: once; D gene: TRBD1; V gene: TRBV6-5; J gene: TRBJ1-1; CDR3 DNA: TGTGCCAGCAGGTATGCCGACAGGGGCCCTGAAGCTTTCTTT; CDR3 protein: CASRYADRGPEAFF
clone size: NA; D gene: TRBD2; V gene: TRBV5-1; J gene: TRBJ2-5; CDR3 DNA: TGCGCCAGCAGCTGGACTAGCGGGGCGCAAGAGACCCAGTACTTC; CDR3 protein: CASSWTSGAQETQYF
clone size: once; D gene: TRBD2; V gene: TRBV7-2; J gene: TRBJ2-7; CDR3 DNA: TGTGCCAGCAGCTTAGGTCTAGCGGGGGTATACGAGCAGTACTTC; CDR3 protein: CASSLGLAGVYEQYF
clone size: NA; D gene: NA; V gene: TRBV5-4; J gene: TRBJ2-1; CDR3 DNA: TGTGCCAGCAGCTTGGAGGCAGGGGTTTACAATGAGCAGTTCTTC; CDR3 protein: CASSLEAGVYNEQFF
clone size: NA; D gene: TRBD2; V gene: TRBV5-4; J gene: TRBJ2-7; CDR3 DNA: TGTGCCAGCAGCTCAGCGGGACTAGGATTAATCGAGCAGTACTTC; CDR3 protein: CASSSAGLGLIEQYF
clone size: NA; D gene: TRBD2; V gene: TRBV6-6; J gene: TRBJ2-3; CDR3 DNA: TGTGCCAGCAGTCCAAGGACTAGCGGGGGGTTGTCAGATACGCAGTATTTT; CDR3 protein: CASSPRTSGGLSDTQYF